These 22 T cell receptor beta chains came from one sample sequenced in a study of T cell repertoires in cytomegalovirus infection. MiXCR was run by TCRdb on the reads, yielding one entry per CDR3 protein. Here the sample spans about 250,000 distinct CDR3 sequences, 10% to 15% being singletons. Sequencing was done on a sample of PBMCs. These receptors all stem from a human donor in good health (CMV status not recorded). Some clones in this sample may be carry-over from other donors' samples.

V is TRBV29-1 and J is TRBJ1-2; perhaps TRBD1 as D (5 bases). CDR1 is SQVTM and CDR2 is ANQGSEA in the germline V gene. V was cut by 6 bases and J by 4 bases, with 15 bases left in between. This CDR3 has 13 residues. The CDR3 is CSVEGPNPYGYTF. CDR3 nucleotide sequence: TGCAGCGTCGAGGGGCCAAACCCCTATGGCTACACCTTC.

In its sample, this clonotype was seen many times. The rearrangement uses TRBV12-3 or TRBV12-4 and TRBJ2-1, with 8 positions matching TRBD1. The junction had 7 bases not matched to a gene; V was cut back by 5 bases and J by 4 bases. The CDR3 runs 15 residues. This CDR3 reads CASSVDREVYNEQFF. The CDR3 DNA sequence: TGTGCCAGCAGTGTGGACAGGGAAGTGTACAATGAGCAGTTCTTC.

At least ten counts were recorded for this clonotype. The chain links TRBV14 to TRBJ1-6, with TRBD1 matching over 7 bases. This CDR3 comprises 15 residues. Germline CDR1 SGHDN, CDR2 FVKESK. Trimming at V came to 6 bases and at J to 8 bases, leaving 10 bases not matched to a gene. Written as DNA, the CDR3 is TGTGCCAGCAGAGGCGGGGACAGAGGTGATTCACCCCTCCACTTT. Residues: CASRGGDRGDSPLHF.

The CDR3 nucleotides are TGTGCCAGCTCACCACTGGCTAGCCGGAGCACAGATACGCAGTATTTT. Translating gives CASSPLASRSTDTQYF. This rearrangement joins TRBV18 to TRBJ2-3; tentative D call: TRBD2 (5 bases). The CDR3 covers 16 residues. V shed 1 base and J shed 0 bases, with 11 bases lying between them. Germline CDR1 reads KGHSH; CDR2 reads LQKENI.

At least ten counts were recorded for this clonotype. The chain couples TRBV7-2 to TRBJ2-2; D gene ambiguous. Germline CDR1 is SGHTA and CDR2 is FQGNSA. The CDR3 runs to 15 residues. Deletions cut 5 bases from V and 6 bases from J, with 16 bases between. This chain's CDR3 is CASSADGPGSGELFF. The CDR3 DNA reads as TGTGCCAGCAGCGCGGACGGCCCGGGTTCCGGGGAGCTGTTTTTT.

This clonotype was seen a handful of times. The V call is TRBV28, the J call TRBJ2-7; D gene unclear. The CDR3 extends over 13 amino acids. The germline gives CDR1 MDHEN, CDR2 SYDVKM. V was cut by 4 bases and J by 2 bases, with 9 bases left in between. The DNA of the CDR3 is TGTGCCAGCAGTTGGGTAGAGGCCTACGAGCAGTACTTC. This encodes CASSWVEAYEQYF.

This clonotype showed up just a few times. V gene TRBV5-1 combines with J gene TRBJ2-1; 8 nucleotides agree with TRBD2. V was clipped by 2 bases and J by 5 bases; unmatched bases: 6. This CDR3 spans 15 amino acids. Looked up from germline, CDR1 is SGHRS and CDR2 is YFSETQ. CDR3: CASSFAGGRDNEQFF. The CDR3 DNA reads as TGCGCCAGCAGCTTCGCGGGGGGTAGAGACAATGAGCAGTTCTTC.

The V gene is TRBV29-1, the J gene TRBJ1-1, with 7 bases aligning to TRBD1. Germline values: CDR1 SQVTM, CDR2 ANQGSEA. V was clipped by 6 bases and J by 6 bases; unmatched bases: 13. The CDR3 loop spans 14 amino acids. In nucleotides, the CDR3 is TGCAGCGTCCGATCCGGGACAGCCGAATCTGAAGCTTTCTTT. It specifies CSVRSGTAESEAFF.

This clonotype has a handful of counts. For the CDR3, the DNA is TGTGCCAGTAGTACAGGGTCCGATTCACCCCTCCACTTT. Translated: CASSTGSDSPLHF. The rearrangement links TRBV19 to TRBJ1-6; a weak D match, TRBD1 (5 bases). Germline V lookup: CDR1 LNHDA, CDR2 SQIVND (reference sequence). Deletions cut 4 bases from V and 8 bases from J, with 9 bases between. CDR3 length: 13 amino acids.

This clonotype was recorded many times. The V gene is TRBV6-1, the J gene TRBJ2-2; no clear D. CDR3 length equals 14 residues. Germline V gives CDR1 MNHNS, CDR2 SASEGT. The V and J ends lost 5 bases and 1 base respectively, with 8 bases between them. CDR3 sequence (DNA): TGTGCCAGCAGTTACATGTTGAACACCGGGGAGCTGTTTTTT. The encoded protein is CASSYMLNTGELFF.

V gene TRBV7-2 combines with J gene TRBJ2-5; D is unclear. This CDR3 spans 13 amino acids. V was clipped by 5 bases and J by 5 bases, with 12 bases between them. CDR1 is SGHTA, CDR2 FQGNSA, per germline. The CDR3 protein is CASSRNVWETQYF. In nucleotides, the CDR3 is TGTGCCAGCAGCCGAAATGTGTGGGAGACCCAGTACTTC.

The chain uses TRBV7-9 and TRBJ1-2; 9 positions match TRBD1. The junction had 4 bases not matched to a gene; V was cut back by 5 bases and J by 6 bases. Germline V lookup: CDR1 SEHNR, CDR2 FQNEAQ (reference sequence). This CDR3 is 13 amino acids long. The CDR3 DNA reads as TGTGCCAGCAGCAGGACAGGGGTGGATGGCTACACCTTC. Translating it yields CASSRTGVDGYTF.

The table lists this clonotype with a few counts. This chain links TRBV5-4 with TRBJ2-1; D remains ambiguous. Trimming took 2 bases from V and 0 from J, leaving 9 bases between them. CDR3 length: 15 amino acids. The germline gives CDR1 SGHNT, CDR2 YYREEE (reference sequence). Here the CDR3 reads CASSLDLSSYNEQFF. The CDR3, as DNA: TGTGCCAGCAGCTTAGACTTAAGCTCCTACAATGAGCAGTTCTTC.

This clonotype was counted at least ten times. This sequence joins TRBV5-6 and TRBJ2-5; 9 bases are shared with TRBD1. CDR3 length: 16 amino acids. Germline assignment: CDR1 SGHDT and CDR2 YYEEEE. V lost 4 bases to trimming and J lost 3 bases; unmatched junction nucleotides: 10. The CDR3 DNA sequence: TGTGCCAGCAGCAAAAACAGGGGGCATTCAAAAGAGACCCAGTACTTC. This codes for CASSKNRGHSKETQYF.

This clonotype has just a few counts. The CDR3 is CASSWGDSNQPQHF. The DNA for the CDR3 is TGTGCCAGCTCGTGGGGAGATAGCAATCAGCCCCAGCATTTT. This chain links TRBV18 with TRBJ1-5; no clear D. Germline loops: CDR1 KGHSH, CDR2 LQKENI. This CDR3 has 14 amino acids. V was shortened by 6 bases and J by 0 bases, with 9 bases between the two germline ends.

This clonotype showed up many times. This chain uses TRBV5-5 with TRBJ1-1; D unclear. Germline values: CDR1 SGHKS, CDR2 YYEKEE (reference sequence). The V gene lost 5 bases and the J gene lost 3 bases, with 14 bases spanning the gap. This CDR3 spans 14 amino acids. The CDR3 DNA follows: TGTGCCAGCAGTCGTGGACCGAAAGACACTGAAGCTTTCTTT. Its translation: CASSRGPKDTEAFF.

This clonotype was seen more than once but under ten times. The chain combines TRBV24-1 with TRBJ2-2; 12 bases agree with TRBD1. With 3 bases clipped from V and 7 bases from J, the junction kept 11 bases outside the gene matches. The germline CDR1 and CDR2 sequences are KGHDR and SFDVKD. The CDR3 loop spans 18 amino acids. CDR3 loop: CATSDPGQGATQVGELFF. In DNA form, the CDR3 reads TGTGCCACCAGTGATCCGGGACAGGGGGCGACCCAGGTCGGGGAGCTGTTTTTT.

Here the CDR3 DNA reads TGTGCCAGCAGCTTGTATCTAGCGGGAAAGTCAGAGACCCAGTACTTC. It encodes CASSLYLAGKSETQYF. This chain links TRBV5-4 with TRBJ2-5; 9 nucleotides match TRBD2. The V gene end was trimmed by 1 base and the J gene end by 4 bases; junction bases not matched to a gene: 8. The CDR3 loop spans 16 amino acids. In germline, CDR1 is SGHNT, CDR2 YYREEE (reference sequence).

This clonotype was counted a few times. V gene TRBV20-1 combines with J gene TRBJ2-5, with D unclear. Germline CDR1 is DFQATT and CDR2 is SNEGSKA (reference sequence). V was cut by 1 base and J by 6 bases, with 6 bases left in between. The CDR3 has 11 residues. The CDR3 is CSARVTQTQYF. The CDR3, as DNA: TGCAGTGCTAGAGTAACGCAGACCCAGTACTTC.

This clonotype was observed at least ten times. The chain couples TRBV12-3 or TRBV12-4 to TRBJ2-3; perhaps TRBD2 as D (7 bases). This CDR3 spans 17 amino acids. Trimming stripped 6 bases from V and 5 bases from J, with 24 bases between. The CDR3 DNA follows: TGTGCCAGCAGACCTCCCTCGGGGGGCTGGTATAGAGATACGCAGTATTTT. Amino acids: CASRPPSGGWYRDTQYF.

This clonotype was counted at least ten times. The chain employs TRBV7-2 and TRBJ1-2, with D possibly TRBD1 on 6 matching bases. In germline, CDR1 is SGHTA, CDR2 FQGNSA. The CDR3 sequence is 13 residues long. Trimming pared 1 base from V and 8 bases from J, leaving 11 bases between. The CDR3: CASSLDRAGGYTF. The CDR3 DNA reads TGTGCCAGCAGCTTAGACAGGGCTGGCGGCTACACCTTC. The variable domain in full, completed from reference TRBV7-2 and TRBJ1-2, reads GAGVSQSPSNKVTEKGKDVELRCDPISGHTALYWYRQSLGQGLEFLIYFQGNSAPDKSGLPSDRFSAERTGGSVSTLTIQRTQQEDSAVYLCASSLDRAGGYTFGSGTRLTVV.

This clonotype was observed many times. CDR3 in DNA: TGTGCCAGCAGTTACGAGGGGTGGGGCTACACCTTC. This gives the protein CASSYEGWGYTF. The chain couples TRBV28 to TRBJ1-2, with D perhaps matching TRBD1 (5 bases). Trimming removed 4 bases from V and 8 bases from J, with 11 bases in between. The CDR3 is made up of 12 amino acids. Germline CDR1 is MDHEN and CDR2 is SYDVKM.